The 30 T cell receptor beta chains reported below all come from one sample, sequenced in a study of blood T cells in healthy people across ages. Sample-barcoded 5' priming and a J-beta primer mix drove a second PCR of roughly 7 to 11 cycles. Each CDR3 protein is one row after TCRdb ran MiXCR on the 5' RACE reads. The sample holds hundreds of thousands of distinct CDR3 sequences, under 25% seen once. Source material: blood. These receptors were taken from a man between 65 and 85 years old in good health.

The chain is built from TRBV7-9 and TRBJ2-3, with D unclear. CDR3 length equals 15 residues. CDR1 and CDR2 (germline): SEHNR, FQNEAQ (reference sequence). V was cut by 8 bases and J by 0 bases, with 15 bases left in between. CDR3 DNA: TGTGCCAGCGGACCCTCTCGCCCTAGCACAGATACGCAGTATTTT. Encoded protein: CASGPSRPSTDTQYF.

The chain combines TRBV7-2 with TRBJ1-1, with D perhaps TRBD1 (5 bases). Trimming removed 4 bases at V and 1 base at J, with 10 bases between. This CDR3 comprises 14 residues. From germline, CDR1 is SGHTA and CDR2 FQGNSA. The CDR3 region is CASSYGHTNTEAFF. CDR3 DNA sequence: TGTGCCAGCAGCTACGGACATACGAACACTGAAGCTTTCTTT.

The chain combines TRBV7-2 with TRBJ2-7, with a weak D call TRBD1 (9 bases). The CDR3 totals 18 residues. Per germline, CDR1 SGHTA and CDR2 FQGNSA. The ends were cut back, 4 bases at V and 7 bases at J, with 29 bases in the middle. The DNA for the CDR3 is TGTGCCAGCAGCTCCATTCGGGGGGGACAGGGAAGAGTTCGGGAGCAGTACTTC. Protein: CASSSIRGGQGRVREQYF.

The V and J genes are TRBV11-2 and TRBJ1-2; TRBD1 aligns across 8 bases. V gave up 5 bases and J gave up 7 bases; unmatched junction bases: 9. CDR1 SGHAT and CDR2 FQNNGV come from the germline V gene. This CDR3 region has 14 residues. The CDR3 coding sequence is TGTGCCAGCAGCCCGGTTCAGGGGGCGGGTGGCTACACCTTC. This codes for CASSPVQGAGGYTF.

This chain links TRBV29-1 with TRBJ2-1, with TRBD1 matching over 9 bases. Germline trimming cut 6 bases from V and 8 bases from J; bases unmatched to any gene: 8. The CDR3 is made up of 13 amino acids. Per germline, CDR1 SQVTM and CDR2 ANQGSEA. This CDR3 reads CSVGTGNVDEQFF. CDR3 coding DNA: TGCAGCGTCGGGACAGGGAATGTGGATGAGCAGTTCTTC.

In its sample, this clonotype was seen a few times. V is TRBV12-3 or TRBV12-4 and J is TRBJ2-2, with D perhaps TRBD2 (6 bases). Trimming left V 6 bases short and J 3 bases short, with 11 bases between. The CDR3 runs to 14 residues. CDR3 region: CASRRGSDTGELFF. DNA of the CDR3: TGTGCCAGCAGGCGGGGATCGGACACCGGGGAGCTGTTTTTT.

The rearrangement uses TRBV14 and TRBJ2-5; 7 positions match TRBD1. The better agreement between TRBJ2-1 and the DNA end casts doubt on the J call. Germline V gene sequence: CDR1 SGHDN, CDR2 FVKESK. The CDR3 covers 13 residues. The CDR3 DNA sequence: TGTGCCAGCAGCTACCTTGACAGGGACGAGCAGTTCTTC. Protein: CASSYLDRDEQFF.

This clonotype was seen more than once but under ten times. The chain is built from TRBV7-8 and TRBJ2-5; TRBD2 matches at 13 bases. The germline V gene encodes CDR1 SGHVS and CDR2 FQNEAQ. The trim removed 5 bases at V and 8 bases at J, leaving 8 bases unmatched. CDR3 size: 15 residues. CDR3 loop: CASSMGLAGKGTQYF. The CDR3 nucleotides are TGTGCCAGCAGCATGGGACTAGCGGGAAAAGGTACCCAGTACTTC.

The chain employs TRBV6-1 and TRBJ2-7; 8 bases line up with TRBD1. Losses at the gene ends were 2 bases for V and 3 bases for J; bases not matched to a gene: 6. The CDR3 length is 15 residues. From germline, CDR1 is MNHNS and CDR2 SASEGT. The CDR3 bases are TGTGCCAGCAGTGAACCGGGACAGGTTAACTACGAGCAGTACTTC. Translating it yields CASSEPGQVNYEQYF.

V is TRBV3-1 and J is TRBJ2-3; TRBD2 matches 12 bases. Germline V gene lookup returns CDR1 LGHDT and CDR2 YNNKEL (reference sequence). J lost 2 bases, V lost 6 bases, and 3 bases had no gene match. The CDR3 runs to 15 residues. This CDR3 is CASSPSGRVTDTQYF. CDR3 DNA: TGTGCCAGCAGTCCTAGCGGGAGGGTCACAGATACGCAGTATTTT.

The chain employs TRBV4-1 and TRBJ2-2; 7 nucleotides line up with TRBD2. J gave up 1 base and V 4 bases, and 9 bases lay outside the gene matches. The CDR3 contains 17 residues. CDR1 and CDR2 (germline): MGHRA, YSYEKL. In DNA form, the CDR3 reads TGCGCCAGCAGCCGCCTCCCGGGGGGAGGGAACACCGGGGAGCTGTTTTTT. This gives the protein CASSRLPGGGNTGELFF.

This clonotype has at least ten counts. The chain is built from TRBV7-9 and TRBJ2-2; possible D gene TRBD1, 6 bases. Trimming took off 4 bases at V and 2 bases at J, with 8 bases between the two ends. CDR3 length: 14 residues. Germline V gene data show CDR1 as SEHNR and CDR2 as FQNEAQ (reference sequence). In nucleotides, the CDR3 is TGTGCCAGCAGCTCGGACAGAAACACCGGGGAGCTGTTTTTT. Translation: CASSSDRNTGELFF.

This clonotype was counted at least ten times. Here the CDR3 DNA reads TGTGCCAGCAGCGTATATGCCGGACGGAACAATGAGCAGTTCTTC. This encodes CASSVYAGRNNEQFF. The J gene is TRBJ2-1, the V gene TRBV9; D ambiguous. The CDR3 is 15 amino acids. CDR1 is SGDLS and CDR2 is YYNGEE in the germline V gene. Trimming shortened V by 1 base and J by 5 bases, and 13 bases separated the two germline ends.

In regard to this clonotype: At one end the junction does not follow the germline gene, possibly because of a read error. The chain combines TRBV28 with TRBJ2-7, with 7 bases matching TRBD1. The length of the CDR3 is 13 residues. CDR1 is MDHEN, CDR2 SYDVKM, per germline. Written as DNA, the CDR3 is TGTGCCGGCAGTTTCGACAGGGTTAACGAGCAGTACTTC. This sequence encodes CAGSFDRVNEQYF. The variable domain in full, with the rest retrieved from reference TRBV28 and TRBJ2-7, is DVKVTQSSRYLVKRTGEKVFLECVQDMDHENMFWYRQDPGLGLRLIYFSYDVKMKEKGDIPEGYSVSREKKERFSLILESASTNQTSMYLCAGSFDRVNEQYFGPGTRLTVT.

The J gene is TRBJ2-3, the V gene TRBV29-1; D call uncertain. V was pared by 1 base and J by 0 bases, with 8 bases between. Per the germline V gene, CDR1 is SQVTM and CDR2 is ANQGSEA. The CDR3 has 14 residues. CDR3 in DNA: TGCAGCGTTGAAGTCTTAGGGAGCACAGATACGCAGTATTTT. It yields the protein CSVEVLGSTDTQYF.

The rearrangement links TRBV20-1 to TRBJ2-4; tentatively, D is TRBD1 (7 bases). The CDR3 is 16 amino acids. The germline CDR1 and CDR2 sequences are DFQATT and SNEGSKA (reference sequence). The V end was cut by 6 bases, the J end by 3 bases, with 21 bases between. The DNA of the CDR3 is TGCAGTGCCTCCCCAGGGGGGCTTGGTGACAAAAACATTCAGTACTTC. It translates to CSASPGGLGDKNIQYF.

This clonotype was seen more than once but under ten times. This sequence joins TRBV10-3 and TRBJ2-1; 7 bases line up with TRBD2. The CDR3 has 16 residues. V dropped 2 bases and J dropped 3; count of bases not matched to a gene: 7. CDR1 and CDR2 from the germline V gene are ENHRY and SYGVKD. CDR3 protein: CAISEPRGGVYNEQFF. DNA of the CDR3: TGTGCCATCAGTGAGCCACGGGGAGGGGTCTACAATGAGCAGTTCTTC.

V and J are TRBV5-5 and TRBJ1-6, with TRBD1 matching over 7 bases. With 4 bases clipped from V and 3 bases from J, the junction kept 4 bases outside the gene matches. CDR1 is SGHKS and CDR2 is YYEKEE in the germline V gene (reference sequence). The CDR3 consists of 15 residues. The CDR3 loop is CASSGGQLYNSPLHF. For the CDR3, the DNA is TGTGCCAGCAGCGGGGGACAGCTCTATAATTCACCCCTCCACTTT.

The chain combines TRBV7-9 with TRBJ2-5; D is perhaps TRBD2 (6 bases). Trimming stripped 3 bases from V and 5 bases from J, with 13 bases between. The CDR3 is made up of 14 amino acids. The V gene's germline CDR1 is SEHNR and CDR2 FQNEAQ (reference sequence). In nucleotides, the CDR3 is TGTGCCAGCAGCTTGTCGGGGGTTTGGGAGACCCAGTACTTC. Its protein product is CASSLSGVWETQYF.

This clonotype turned up a few times. The junction does not match germline at one end; this may be a read error. This chain connects TRBV7-3 to TRBJ2-1, with D perhaps TRBD2 (6 bases). The CDR3 spans 14 residues. CDR1 is SGHTA, CDR2 FQGTGA, per germline. CDR3 nucleotides: TGTGCCTGCAGCTTAACGGCAGGGAGGAATGAGCAGTTCTTC. Protein sequence: CACSLTAGRNEQFF.

The CDR3 loop reads CASSYGGLSEQYF. For the CDR3, the DNA is TGCGCCAGCAGCTATGGGGGTCTTAGCGAGCAGTACTTC. The rearrangement uses TRBV5-1 and TRBJ2-7, with D tentatively TRBD1 or TRBD2 (5 bases each). Germline CDR1 reads SGHRS; CDR2 reads YFSETQ. The V end lost 3 bases, the J end lost 6 bases, and 13 bases lay between the germline ends. The CDR3 runs to 13 residues.

This clonotype was observed a few times. The genes are TRBV10-3 and TRBJ1-2, with a weak D call TRBD1 (6 bases). CDR3 length: 15 residues. Trimming left V 4 bases short and J 3 bases short, with 15 bases between. Germline CDR1 ENHRY, CDR2 SYGVKD. The CDR3 spells CAISAGQSLDYGYTF. In DNA, the CDR3 is TGTGCCATCAGTGCCGGACAGTCTTTGGACTATGGCTACACCTTC.

The chain is built from TRBV12-3 or TRBV12-4 and TRBJ2-1, with 7 bases aligning to TRBD2. V dropped 2 bases and J dropped 8; count of bases not matched to a gene: 6. The CDR3 sequence is 14 residues long. CDR3 sequence: CASSLTTSVDEQFF. The CDR3 DNA sequence: TGTGCCAGCAGTTTAACCACTAGCGTCGATGAGCAGTTCTTC.

Only a few counts were recorded for this clonotype. One end of the junction varies from germline; a read error may be responsible. The V gene is TRBV11-2, the J gene TRBJ2-2; a possible D gene is TRBD2 (6 bases). Germline CDR1 reads SGHAT; CDR2 reads FQNNGV. CDR3 length: 15 amino acids. CDR3 bases: TGTGCCGGCAGCTTAGAACCTAGCGCCACCGGGGAGCTGTTTTTT. This encodes CAGSLEPSATGELFF.

This clonotype showed up just a few times. This may come from a read error, since a much larger clone is one base off. The rearrangement uses TRBV4-1 and TRBJ2-6; 8 nucleotides line up with TRBD1. The trim removed 4 bases at V and 0 bases at J, leaving 8 bases unmatched. The CDR3 length is 18 residues. The germline CDR1 and CDR2 sequences are MGHRA and YSYEKL. The CDR3 nucleotides are TGCGCCAGCAGCCCACTGGACAGGGTACTCTCTGGGGCCAACGTCCTGACTTTC. It encodes CASSPLDRVLSGANVLTF.

J is TRBJ1-5 and V is TRBV6-1, with D tentatively TRBD1 (6 bases). The germline V and J ends were trimmed by 6 bases and 6 bases, with 12 bases remaining between them. This CDR3 is built from 13 residues. Germline-derived CDR1 and CDR2 are MNHNS and SASEGT. This CDR3 is CASSTTGLQPQHF. The CDR3 DNA reads as TGTGCCAGCAGCACCACAGGGCTTCAGCCCCAGCATTTT.

This clonotype has a handful of counts. J is TRBJ1-5 and V is TRBV24-1; 11 nucleotides match TRBD1. Trimming removed 7 bases from V and 0 bases from J; junction bases left unmatched: 1. The CDR3 is made up of 15 amino acids. CDR1 KGHDR and CDR2 SFDVKD come from the germline V gene. The CDR3 region has the DNA TGTGCCACCAGGGGGACAGGGGGTAGCAATCAGCCCCAGCATTTT. It encodes CATRGTGGSNQPQHF.

This clonotype showed up just a few times. The V gene is TRBV4-1, the J gene TRBJ2-5, with D perhaps TRBD1 or TRBD2 (5 bases each). V gave up 2 bases and J gave up 2 bases, with 15 bases separating them. Germline CDR1 MGHRA, CDR2 YSYEKL. The CDR3 extends over 16 amino acids. CDR3 nucleotide sequence: TGCGCCAGCAGCCAATACGGGACCTATAGACAAGAGACCCAGTACTTC. Protein product: CASSQYGTYRQETQYF.

The V call is TRBV12-3 or TRBV12-4, the J call TRBJ2-5; 14 bases map to TRBD2. V lost 7 bases, J lost 5 bases, and 9 bases stayed unmatched. The CDR3 spans 16 residues. DNA for the CDR3: TGTGCCAGCACCCCGGGACTAGCGGGAGTACGTGAGACCCAGTACTTC. It encodes CASTPGLAGVRETQYF.

This clonotype was seen more than once but under ten times. V usage is TRBV19 and J usage is TRBJ1-1; TRBD1 aligns across 9 bases. After removal of 7 bases from V and 0 bases from J, the junction contained 6 bases not matched to a gene. Germline lookup yields CDR1 LNHDA and CDR2 SQIVND (reference sequence). The CDR3 consists of 15 residues. The CDR3 DNA follows: TGTGCCAGTAACCCTCGACAGGGGGTGAACACTGAAGCTTTCTTT. It codes for CASNPRQGVNTEAFF.